The T cell receptor (beta chain) described here comes from a study of shared clonotypes between healthy human individuals. Profiling relied on immunoSEQ multiplex PCR, and the TCRdb table lists in-frame clones only, not all of them. The data hold 650,000 to 750,000 clones, with 72% observed a single time. This clone came up a few times. The sample carries other DNA sequences with the same CDR3. Sequencing used memory CD4+ T cells sorted from blood. Subset described: CD45RA-negative fraction. This receptor was obtained from a woman in her 30s in good health.

Written as DNA, the CDR3 is TGTGCCAGCAGCCAAGAAGGATGGGGCTACACCTTC. Protein sequence: CASSQEGWGYTF. The chain joins TRBV14 to TRBJ1-2; D call uncertain. This CDR3 is built from 12 residues. The V and J ends lost 0 bases and 8 bases respectively, with 7 bases between them. Germline CDR1 reads SGHDN; CDR2 reads FVKESK.